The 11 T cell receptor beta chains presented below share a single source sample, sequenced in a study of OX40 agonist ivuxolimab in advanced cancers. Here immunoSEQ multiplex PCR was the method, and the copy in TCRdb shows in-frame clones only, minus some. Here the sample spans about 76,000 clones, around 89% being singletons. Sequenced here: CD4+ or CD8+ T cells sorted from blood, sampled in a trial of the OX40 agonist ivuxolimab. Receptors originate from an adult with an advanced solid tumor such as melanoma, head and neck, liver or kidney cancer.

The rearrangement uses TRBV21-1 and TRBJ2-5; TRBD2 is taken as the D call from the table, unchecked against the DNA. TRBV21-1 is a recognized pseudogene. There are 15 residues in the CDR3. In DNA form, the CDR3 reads TGTGCCAGCCACCCCTCATCGGTGTACCAAGAGACCCAGTACTTC. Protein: CASHPSSVYQETQYF.

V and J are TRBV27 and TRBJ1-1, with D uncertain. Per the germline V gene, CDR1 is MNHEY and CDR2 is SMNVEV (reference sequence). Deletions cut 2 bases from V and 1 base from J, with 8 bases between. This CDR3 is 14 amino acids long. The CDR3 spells CASSLRSGNTEAFF. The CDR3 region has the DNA TGTGCCAGCAGTTTAAGATCAGGGAACACTGAAGCTTTCTTT.

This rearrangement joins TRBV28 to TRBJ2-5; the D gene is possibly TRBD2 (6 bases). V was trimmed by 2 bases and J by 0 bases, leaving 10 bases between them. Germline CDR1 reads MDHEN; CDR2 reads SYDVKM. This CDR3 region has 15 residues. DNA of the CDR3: TGTGCCAGCAGTTTAGCCCGGGGGTACCAAGAGACCCAGTACTTC. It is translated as CASSLARGYQETQYF.

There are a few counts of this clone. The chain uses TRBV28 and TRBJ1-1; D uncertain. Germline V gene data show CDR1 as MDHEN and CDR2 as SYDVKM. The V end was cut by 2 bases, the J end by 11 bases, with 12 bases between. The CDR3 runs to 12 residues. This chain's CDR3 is CASSLTTIGAFF. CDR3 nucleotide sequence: TGTGCCAGCAGTTTAACGACCATCGGTGCTTTCTTT.

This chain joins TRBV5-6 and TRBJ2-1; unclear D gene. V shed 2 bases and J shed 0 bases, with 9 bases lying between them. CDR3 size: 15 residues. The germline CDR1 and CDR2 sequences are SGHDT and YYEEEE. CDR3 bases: TGTGCCAGCAGCTTTTTTGCGAGCTCCTACAATGAGCAGTTCTTC. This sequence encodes CASSFFASSYNEQFF.

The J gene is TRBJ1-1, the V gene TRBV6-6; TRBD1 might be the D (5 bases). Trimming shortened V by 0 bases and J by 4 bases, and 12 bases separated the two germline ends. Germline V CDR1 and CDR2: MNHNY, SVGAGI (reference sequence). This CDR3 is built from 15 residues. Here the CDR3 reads CASSYSPQGSTEAFF. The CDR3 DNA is TGTGCCAGCAGTTACTCACCCCAGGGAAGCACTGAAGCTTTCTTT.

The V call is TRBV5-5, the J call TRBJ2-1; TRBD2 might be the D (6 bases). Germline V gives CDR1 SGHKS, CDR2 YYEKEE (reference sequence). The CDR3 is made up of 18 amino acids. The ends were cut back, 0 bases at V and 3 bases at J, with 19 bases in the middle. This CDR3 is CASSLVGTLGNVYNEQFF. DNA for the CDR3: TGTGCCAGCAGCTTGGTGGGGACTCTAGGCAACGTCTACAATGAGCAGTTCTTC.

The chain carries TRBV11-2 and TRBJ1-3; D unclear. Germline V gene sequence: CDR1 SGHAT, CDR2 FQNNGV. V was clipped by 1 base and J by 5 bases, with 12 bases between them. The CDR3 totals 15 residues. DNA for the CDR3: TGTGCCAGCAGCTTAGCGAACAGCCCCCGAAACACCATATATTTT. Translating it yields CASSLANSPRNTIYF.

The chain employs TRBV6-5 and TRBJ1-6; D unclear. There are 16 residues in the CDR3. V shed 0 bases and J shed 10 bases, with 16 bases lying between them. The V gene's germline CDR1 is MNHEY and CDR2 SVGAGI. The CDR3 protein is CASSYSYGRDRSPLHF. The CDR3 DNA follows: TGTGCCAGCAGTTACTCGTACGGGAGGGATCGATCACCCCTCCACTTT.

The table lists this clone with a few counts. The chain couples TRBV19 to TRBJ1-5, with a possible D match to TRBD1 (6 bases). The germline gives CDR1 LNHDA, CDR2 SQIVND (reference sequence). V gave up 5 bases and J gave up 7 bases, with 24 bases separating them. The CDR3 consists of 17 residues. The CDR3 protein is CASSLEVNRVYVQPQHF. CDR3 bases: TGTGCCAGTAGTTTGGAGGTAAACAGGGTTTATGTCCAGCCCCAGCATTTT.

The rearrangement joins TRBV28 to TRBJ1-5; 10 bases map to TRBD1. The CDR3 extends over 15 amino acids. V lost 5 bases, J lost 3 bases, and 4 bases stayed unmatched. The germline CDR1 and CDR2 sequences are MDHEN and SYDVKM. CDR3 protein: CASSRTGGVNQPQHF. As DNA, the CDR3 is TGTGCCAGCAGTCGGACAGGGGGGGTCAATCAGCCCCAGCATTTT.